This passage covers 15 T cell receptor beta chains from one sample sequenced in a study of T cell repertoires in cytomegalovirus infection. MiXCR, applied by TCRdb to the reads, yields one record per CDR3 protein. The sample consists of approximately 76,000 distinct CDR3 sequences, roughly 3.6% of them appearing once. Sequencing used PBMCs. Source of these receptors: a human donor in good health (CMV status not recorded). Some clones in this sample may be carry-over from other donors' samples.

This clonotype was counted a few times. The chain links TRBV6-2 or TRBV6-3 to TRBJ1-1; no reliable D call. The CDR3 is made up of 11 amino acids. Germline-derived CDR1 and CDR2 are MNHEY and SVGEGT. The V end lost 8 bases, the J end lost 6 bases, and 10 bases lay between the germline ends. The CDR3 loop reads CASFPAPEAFF. In DNA, the CDR3 is TGTGCCAGCTTTCCAGCACCTGAAGCTTTCTTT.

This clonotype was counted many times. One end of the junction does not line up with germline, which may come from a read error. The CDR3 loop reads CASKPSGGARRDF. DNA of the CDR3: TGTGCCAGCAAACCATCGGGAGGGGCCCGGAGGGATTTT. The J gene is TRBJ1-3, the V gene TRBV12-3 or TRBV12-4, with D possibly TRBD1 on 5 matching bases. The CDR3 is 13 amino acids.

The genes are TRBV20-1 and TRBJ2-7, with 7 bases that match TRBD2. The J segment lost 1 base and the V segment lost 2 bases, leaving 2 bases of the junction unmatched. From germline, CDR1 is DFQATT and CDR2 SNEGSKA (reference sequence). CDR3 size: 13 residues. CDR3 coding DNA: TGCAGTGCTAGATGGCGGGAGTCCTACGAGCAGTACTTC. As protein: CSARWRESYEQYF.

This clonotype was counted many times. This chain joins TRBV7-2 and TRBJ2-5; 11 nucleotides agree with TRBD2. Looked up from germline, CDR1 is SGHTA and CDR2 is FQGNSA. Trimming took 5 bases from V and 5 from J; bases not matched to a gene: 7. The length of the CDR3 is 15 residues. CDR3 DNA sequence: TGTGCCAGCAGCCGAGTAGCGGGGGGGCGGGAGACCCAGTACTTC. Protein: CASSRVAGGRETQYF.

This clonotype was counted at least ten times. V is TRBV12-3 or TRBV12-4 and J is TRBJ1-4; 7 positions agree with TRBD1. The CDR3 extends over 13 amino acids. V was clipped by 3 bases and J by 7 bases; unmatched bases: 2. CDR3 amino acids: CASSFNRGEKLFF. The CDR3 DNA reads as TGTGCCAGCAGTTTCAACAGGGGTGAAAAACTGTTTTTT.

This clonotype came up many times. The chain uses TRBV20-1 and TRBJ2-7; tentative D call: TRBD1 (6 bases). Per the germline V gene, CDR1 is DFQATT and CDR2 is SNEGSKA (reference sequence). V was clipped by 4 bases and J by 0 bases, with 10 bases between them. The CDR3 sequence is 13 residues long. The CDR3 loop reads CSANQGGSYEQYF. In nucleotides, the CDR3 is TGCAGTGCTAACCAAGGGGGCTCCTACGAGCAGTACTTC.

This clonotype has a count of ten or more. The genes are TRBV28 and TRBJ2-7; 10 nucleotides line up with TRBD1. The V segment lost 5 bases and the J segment 6 bases; nucleotides outside the gene matches: 16. The CDR3 is 17 residues long. Germline values: CDR1 MDHEN, CDR2 SYDVKM. The CDR3 sequence: CASSGRGQGKLSREQYF. CDR3 nucleotide sequence: TGTGCCAGCAGTGGTCGGGGACAGGGGAAACTCTCCCGCGAGCAGTACTTC.

This clonotype has a count of ten or more. For the CDR3, the DNA is TGTGCCAGCAGTTACTCGAGAGTCTCGGGATACTACGAGCAGTACTTC. Translation gives CASSYSRVSGYYEQYF. The V gene is TRBV6-2 or TRBV6-3, the J gene TRBJ2-7; perhaps TRBD2 as D (5 bases). This CDR3 contains 16 residues. The germline V gene encodes CDR1 MNHEY and CDR2 SVGEGT. The V end was cut by 0 bases, the J end by 3 bases, with 15 bases between.

This clonotype has just a few counts. V usage is TRBV2 and J usage is TRBJ1-6; D not certain. The CDR3 sequence is 14 residues long. Germline V gene lookup returns CDR1 SNHLY and CDR2 FYNNEI. V lost 1 base, J lost 4 bases, and 5 bases lay in between. The CDR3, as DNA: TGTGCCAGCAGTGAAGATTCTTATAATTCACCCCTCCACTTT. Encoded protein: CASSEDSYNSPLHF. Drawing the rest from reference TRBV2 and TRBJ1-6, the complete variable domain is EPEVTQTPSHQVTQMGQEVILRCVPISNHLYFYWYRQILGQKVEFLVSFYNNEISEKSEIFDDQFSVERPDGSNFTLKIRSTKLEDSAMYFCASSEDSYNSPLHFGNGTRLTVT.

This clonotype was picked up many times. V gene TRBV7-9 combines with J gene TRBJ1-5, with a possible D match to TRBD1 (5 bases). Per germline, CDR1 SEHNR and CDR2 FQNEAQ (reference sequence). Trimming removed 2 bases at V and 5 bases at J, with 7 bases between. The CDR3 spans 13 residues. The CDR3 spells CASSLQGDQPQHF. The CDR3 nucleotides read TGTGCCAGCAGCTTACAGGGAGATCAGCCCCAGCATTTT.

This clonotype was found many times. The CDR3 region has the DNA TGCGCCAGCAGCCAACTCCCTGGCCATCTCCACTTT. Translated: CASSQLPGHLHF. This chain connects TRBV4-1 to TRBJ1-6; D gene unclear. Trimming shortened V by 2 bases and J by 16 bases, and 12 bases separated the two germline ends. CDR1 MGHRA and CDR2 YSYEKL come from the germline V gene. CDR3 length: 12 residues.

This clonotype was observed at least ten times. This chain links TRBV29-1 with TRBJ2-5; unclear D gene. CDR3 length: 13 amino acids. The ends were cut back, 7 bases at V and 0 bases at J, with 12 bases in the middle. Germline CDR1 is SQVTM and CDR2 is ANQGSEA. The CDR3 region has the DNA TGCAGCGGTCACACTAACTACCAAGAGACCCAGTACTTC. Translated, it gives CSGHTNYQETQYF.

This clonotype was recorded at least ten times. This chain links TRBV10-3 with TRBJ2-6; D gene unclear. This CDR3 spans 13 amino acids. From germline, CDR1 is ENHRY and CDR2 SYGVKD. The ends were cut back, 0 bases at V and 6 bases at J, with 3 bases in the middle. The CDR3 coding sequence is TGTGCCATCAGTGAGTCGGCGGCCAACGTCCTGACTTTC. Its protein is CAISESAANVLTF.

This clonotype was counted many times. The V call is TRBV4-3, the J call TRBJ2-7, with D possibly called TRBD1 or TRBD2 (5 bases each). The CDR3 loop spans 15 amino acids. Between the trimmed V and J ends, which lost 3 bases and 0 bases, there was a span of 12 bases. The germline V gene has CDR1 LGHNA and CDR2 YSLEER. The CDR3: CASSQLWDVSYEQYF. DNA for the CDR3: TGCGCCAGCAGCCAGTTATGGGACGTCTCCTACGAGCAGTACTTC.

Concerning this clonotype itself: A much larger clone sits a single nucleotide away, making a read error possible. This chain connects TRBV10-3 to TRBJ1-1; D is ambiguous. This CDR3 spans 14 amino acids. The germline gives CDR1 ENHRY, CDR2 SYGVKD. The V gene lost 5 bases and the J gene lost 3 bases, with 13 bases spanning the gap. This CDR3 is CAISLGIIDTEAFF. In DNA form, the CDR3 reads TGTGCCATCAGTTTGGGCATTATCGACACTGAAGCTTTCTTT.